This T cell receptor (beta chain) came from a study of Ad26.COV2.S vaccination and SARS-CoV-2 variants. CDR3 length equals 17 residues. V shed 5 bases and J 9 bases; nucleotides not matched to a gene: 16. Germline V gives CDR1 SGHVS, CDR2 FQNEAQ. The repertoire was sequenced with immunoSEQ multiplex PCR; TCRdb's copy has only in-frame clones and lacks some. The sample gives hundreds of thousands of clones, 80% to 90% of which show up once; about 3.4% is in the top ten. As to treatment: roughly 20 received Ad26.COV2.S at low or high dose, single or two shots; five or six received placebo; per-sample allocation not given. Samples were taken on day 63 after the first vaccine or placebo injection.

The chain combines TRBV7-8 with TRBJ1-5, with TRBD1 matching 10 bases. This sequence was found in a person between 18 and 60 years old who received the Ad26.COV2.S COVID-19 vaccine or a placebo. Source: peripheral blood, taken in a trial of Ad26.COV2.S vaccine versus placebo. CDR3 in DNA: TGTGCCAGCAGCCCCCCGTCCCGGGACAGGGGTTGGGGGCCCCAGCATTTT. It specifies CASSPPSRDRGWGPQHF. The full variable domain, with the rest looked up from reference TRBV7-8 and TRBJ1-5, is GAGVSQSPRYKVAKRGQDVALRCDPISGHVSLFWYQQALGQGPEFLTYFQNEAQLDKSGLPSDRFFAERPEGSVSTLKIQRTQQEDSAVYLCASSPPSRDRGWGPQHFGDGTRLSIL.